The 6 T cell receptor beta chains below all came from one sample that was sequenced in a study of blood T cell repertoires in COVID-19. Sequenced by immunoSEQ multiplex PCR; TCRdb stores in-frame clones only, minus some. The table includes some 240,000 clones, roughly 80% detected once. The sample consisted of peripheral blood. These TCRs come from a woman in her 70s with COVID-19, enrolled during active disease.

This chain joins TRBV27 and TRBJ2-7; 11 bases are shared with TRBD2. Germline lookup yields CDR1 MNHEY and CDR2 SMNVEV (reference sequence). The CDR3 is made up of 15 amino acids. V gave up 5 bases and J gave up 10 bases; unmatched junction bases: 13. CDR3 bases: TGTGCCAGCAGTGCCAGACTAGCGGGACCTCGCGAACAGTACTTC. Encoded protein: CASSARLAGPREQYF.

The rearrangement links TRBV28 to TRBJ1-2, with 7 bases aligning to TRBD1. Germline CDR1 MDHEN, CDR2 SYDVKM. The length of the CDR3 is 12 residues. V dropped 5 bases and J dropped 8; count of bases not matched to a gene: 5. CDR3 DNA sequence: TGTGCCAGCAGTCAAACAGGGGAGGGCTACACCTTC. Translating it yields CASSQTGEGYTF.

The chain uses TRBV7-2 and TRBJ2-7; the match to TRBD2 covers 9 bases. The CDR3 is made up of 16 amino acids. V shed 5 bases and J 2 bases; nucleotides not matched to a gene: 10. CDR1 is SGHTA, CDR2 FQGNSA, per germline. The CDR3 DNA reads TGTGCCAGCAGCAAGGTCTCTAGCGGGAACCCCTACGAGCAGTACTTC. Translating it yields CASSKVSSGNPYEQYF.

The chain employs TRBV14 and TRBJ1-1; 7 bases line up with TRBD1. This CDR3 region has 14 residues. CDR1 SGHDN and CDR2 FVKESK come from the germline V gene. V lost 4 bases to trimming and J lost 5 bases; unmatched junction nucleotides: 7. This CDR3 reads CASSLPKQGTEAFF. CDR3 nucleotides: TGTGCCAGCAGCCTACCTAAACAGGGGACTGAAGCTTTCTTT.

V gene TRBV5-1 combines with J gene TRBJ2-7; TRBD2 agrees at 11 bases. Germline values: CDR1 SGHRS, CDR2 YFSETQ. V gave up 1 base and J gave up 6 bases; unmatched junction bases: 6. This CDR3 has 15 amino acids. DNA of the CDR3: TGCGCCAGCAGCTTGACTAGCGGGAGTTTTCGCGAGCAGTACTTC. Amino acid sequence: CASSLTSGSFREQYF.

The rearrangement joins TRBV7-9 to TRBJ2-1; D is unclear. This CDR3 has 12 residues. Germline values: CDR1 SEHNR, CDR2 FQNEAQ (reference sequence). V was trimmed by 5 bases and J by 4 bases, leaving 6 bases between them. The CDR3 protein is CASSLTYNEQFF. In DNA, the CDR3 is TGTGCCAGCAGCCTGACTTACAATGAGCAGTTCTTC.